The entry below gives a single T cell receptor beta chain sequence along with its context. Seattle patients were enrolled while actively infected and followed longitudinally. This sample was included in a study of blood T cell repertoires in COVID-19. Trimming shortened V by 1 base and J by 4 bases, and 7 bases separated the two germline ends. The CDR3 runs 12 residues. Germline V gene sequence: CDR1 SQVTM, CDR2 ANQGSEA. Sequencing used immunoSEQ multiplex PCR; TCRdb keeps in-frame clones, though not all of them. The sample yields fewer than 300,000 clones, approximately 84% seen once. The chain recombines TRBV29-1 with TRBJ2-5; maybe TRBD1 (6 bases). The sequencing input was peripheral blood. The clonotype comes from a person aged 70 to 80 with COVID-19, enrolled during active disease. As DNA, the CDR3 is TGCAGCGTTGAAGGGGGGCGAGAGACCCAGTACTTC. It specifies CSVEGGRETQYF.